The clone carrying this T cell receptor (beta chain) was seen more than once but under ten times. Its antigen remains unidentified. This sample is drawn from a study of vaccination and CD4 T cells after COVID-19. Turning to the study itself: Following dose two, a median about 70 days (range 14 to 241) passed before post-vaccine samples were taken. The peptides that stimulated the cells were overlapping spike peptides from SARS-CoV-2, HCoV-NL63, HCoV-OC43 and HCoV-229E.

Sequenced with the Oncomine TCR Beta short-read assay was DNA taken from cultured CD4+ T cells. TCRdb reprocessed the PCR reads with MiXCR, giving one entry per CDR3 protein. The sample yields some 15,000 distinct CDR3 sequences, 20% to 25% seen once. The CDR3 is 16 residues long. V gave up 1 base and J gave up 6 bases, with 16 bases separating them. Germline V gene sequence: CDR1 SEHNR, CDR2 FQNEAQ (reference sequence). Treatment indicated: roughly ten-day PBMC culture with coronavirus spike peptide pools or control peptides (ViraFEST assay). This sample comprised CD4+ T cells from blood, cultured in vitro, obtained after SARS-CoV-2 vaccination. This sequence originates from a human donor who had recovered from COVID-19. This chain joins TRBV7-9 and TRBJ1-5, with D possibly matching TRBD1 (5 bases). Written as DNA, the CDR3 is TGTGCCAGCAGCTTAGTACGGGGGGGAAACAGTCAGCCCCAGCATTTT. This encodes CASSLVRGGNSQPQHF.